A single sample is the source of the 30 T cell receptor beta chains below, sequenced in a study of beta chain features in type 1 diabetes. The sequenced template was cDNA made from the entire isolated RNA. Assay used: immunoSEQ multiplex PCR; TCRdb lists only in-frame clones, some missing. The sample has about 220,000 clones, approximately 10% seen once. Sequencing was carried out using central memory CD4+ T cells from blood. These receptors were taken from a man between 18 and 29 years old in good health.

The CDR3: CASSDEGIYTEAFF. CDR3 bases: TGCGCCAGCAGTGATGAGGGGATTTACACTGAAGCTTTCTTT. The rearrangement links TRBV10-2 to TRBJ1-1; tentative D call: TRBD1 (5 bases). V lost 3 bases and J 3 bases, leaving 11 bases between the germline ends. Germline CDR1 and CDR2: WSHSY and SAAADI. The CDR3 is made up of 14 amino acids.

This clone was detected many times. CDR3 region: CASSSRVSFLDSPLHF. CDR3 in DNA: TGTGCCAGCAGTTCCAGGGTGTCTTTTCTTGATTCACCCCTCCACTTT. This chain uses TRBV2 with TRBJ1-6; D might be TRBD1 (5 bases). CDR1 SNHLY and CDR2 FYNNEI come from the germline V gene. V lost 5 bases and J 8 bases, leaving 19 bases between the germline ends. The CDR3 is made up of 16 amino acids.

The sample holds a few counts of this clone. The rearrangement joins TRBV19 to TRBJ1-2, with D perhaps TRBD1 (5 bases). The CDR3 has 17 amino acids. V gave up 4 bases and J gave up 8 bases, with 26 bases separating them. Germline V gene data show CDR1 as LNHDA and CDR2 as SQIVND (reference sequence). The CDR3 DNA reads as TGTGCCAGTAGTACTCCATCAACCCTCGGGAGGGGAGAAGGCTACACCTTC. This codes for CASSTPSTLGRGEGYTF.

The J gene is TRBJ2-1, the V gene TRBV9, with D possibly TRBD2 on 5 matching bases. Germline V lookup: CDR1 SGDLS, CDR2 YYNGEE. V lost 2 bases to trimming and J lost 0 bases, with 12 bases between them. The length of the CDR3 is 16 residues. This CDR3 is CASSVPQRSSYNEQFF. In DNA form, the CDR3 reads TGTGCCAGCAGCGTTCCCCAGCGGAGCTCCTACAATGAGCAGTTCTTC.

The chain couples TRBV5-4 to TRBJ2-3, with a weak D call TRBD2 (6 bases). Germline V gene lookup returns CDR1 SGHNT and CDR2 YYREEE (reference sequence). The V end lost 2 bases, the J end lost 2 bases, and 12 bases lay between the germline ends. CDR3 length equals 15 residues. The chain's CDR3 is CASSFPSDSTDTQYF. Here the CDR3 DNA reads TGTGCCAGCAGCTTCCCTAGCGATTCCACAGATACGCAGTATTTT.

The chain uses TRBV6-1 and TRBJ2-7; 10 bases match TRBD1. J lost 3 bases, V lost 7 bases, and 9 bases had no gene match. Germline V gene sequence: CDR1 MNHNS, CDR2 SASEGT. The CDR3 loop spans 15 amino acids. The DNA for the CDR3 is TGTGCCAGCACTACGGGACAGGGGAGGGTCTACGAGCAGTACTTC. Residues: CASTTGQGRVYEQYF.

The genes are TRBV5-4 and TRBJ2-3; 7 bases line up with TRBD2. V lost 0 bases to trimming and J lost 2 bases; unmatched junction nucleotides: 6. Germline V gene lookup returns CDR1 SGHNT and CDR2 YYREEE (reference sequence). CDR3 size: 16 residues. The CDR3 DNA is TGTGCCAGCAGCTTGGCCCTAGCGGACTCCACAGATACGCAGTATTTT. Encoded protein: CASSLALADSTDTQYF.

Regarding this clone: This may stem from a read error, because a much larger clone lies one nucleotide away. This chain connects TRBV15 to TRBJ2-5; no clear D. Germline CDR1 reads LNHNV; CDR2 reads YYDKDF (reference sequence). The CDR3 length is 13 residues. The CDR3 nucleotides read TGTGCCACCAGCAGAGACAGAGAAGAGGCCCAGTACTTC. The encoded protein is CATSRDREEAQYF. Together with reference TRBV15 and TRBJ2-5, the CDR3 gives the full variable domain: DAMVIQNPRYQVTQFGKPVTLSCSQTLNHNVMYWYQQKSSQAPKLLFHYYDKDFNNEADTPDNFQSRRPNTSFCFLDIRSPGLGDTAMYLCATSRDREEAQYFGPGTRLLVL.

This clone has a handful of counts. The chain joins TRBV30 to TRBJ2-7; D is perhaps TRBD1 (8 bases). The V gene lost 1 base and the J gene lost 2 bases, with 27 bases spanning the gap. The V gene's germline CDR1 is GTSNPN and CDR2 SVGIG (reference sequence). The length of the CDR3 is 19 residues. The CDR3, as DNA: TGTGCCTGGAGTGCGACAGGGGTTAGGGCGGGAGCACCTACCTACGAGCAGTACTTC. Amino acids: CAWSATGVRAGAPTYEQYF.

The chain has TRBV29-1 and TRBJ1-3; TRBD1 agrees at 7 bases. Germline-derived CDR1 and CDR2 are SQVTM and ANQGSEA. This CDR3 has 15 amino acids. V lost 6 bases, J lost 0 bases, and 8 bases stayed unmatched. CDR3: CSVDEGGSSGNTIYF. DNA of the CDR3: TGCAGCGTCGACGAAGGGGGCAGCTCTGGAAACACCATATATTTT.

Ten or more counts support this clone. This rearrangement joins TRBV29-1 to TRBJ2-2, with D maybe TRBD1 (7 bases). Germline lookup yields CDR1 SQVTM and CDR2 ANQGSEA. There are 16 residues in the CDR3. V dropped 0 bases and J dropped 5 bases, with 16 bases sitting between them. Here the CDR3 DNA reads TGCAGCGTTGAAGATCTTCGTCAGGGGGGAACCGGGGAGCTGTTTTTT. This sequence encodes CSVEDLRQGGTGELFF.

The chain is built from TRBV6-1 and TRBJ2-3; the D is unclear. Germline V gives CDR1 MNHNS, CDR2 SASEGT. This CDR3 has 14 residues. V lost 1 base, J lost 6 bases, and 11 bases lay in between. The DNA for the CDR3 is TGTGCCAGCAGTGAAGGCCCAGGCTCCGATACGCAGTATTTT. Protein product: CASSEGPGSDTQYF.

This clone was picked up a small number of times. The rearrangement links TRBV28 to TRBJ1-2, with 10 nucleotides matching TRBD1. V shed 4 bases and J 7 bases; nucleotides not matched to a gene: 6. The germline V gene has CDR1 MDHEN and CDR2 SYDVKM. The CDR3 runs to 14 residues. This CDR3 reads CASSSGTGVAGYTF. In nucleotides, the CDR3 is TGTGCCAGCAGTTCCGGGACAGGGGTTGCTGGCTACACCTTC.

The chain combines TRBV27 with TRBJ2-7, with TRBD2 as a possible D gene (5 bases). Per germline, CDR1 MNHEY and CDR2 SMNVEV (reference sequence). The CDR3 has 15 residues. V was clipped by 9 bases and J by 0 bases, with 18 bases between them. CDR3 sequence: CARALRRHHSYEQYF. In DNA, the CDR3 is TGTGCCAGAGCCCTACGGAGGCATCACTCCTACGAGCAGTACTTC.

The table lists this clone with a few counts. This chain joins TRBV9 and TRBJ2-3; a weak D match, TRBD2 (5 bases). Trimming shortened V by 3 bases and J by 1 base, and 15 bases separated the two germline ends. This CDR3 has 16 amino acids. Germline CDR1 and CDR2: SGDLS and YYNGEE. The CDR3 bases are TGTGCCAGCAGCGAATCACTAGATTTCGGCACAGATACGCAGTATTTT. Amino acids: CASSESLDFGTDTQYF.

This clone was counted between two and nine times. The V gene is TRBV2, the J gene TRBJ1-5; D might be TRBD1 (5 bases). This CDR3 contains 14 residues. The germline gives CDR1 SNHLY, CDR2 FYNNEI. V lost 8 bases and J lost 0, with 11 bases in between. CDR3 nucleotide sequence: TGTGCCAGCCTACGGGACGTTAGCAATCAGCCCCAGCATTTT. Its translation: CASLRDVSNQPQHF.

This clone was recorded a few times. The chain joins TRBV7-9 to TRBJ2-3, with 9 bases aligning to TRBD1. Trimming at V came to 1 base and at J to 4 bases, leaving 3 bases not matched to a gene. CDR3 length: 15 residues. CDR1 is SEHNR, CDR2 FQNEAQ, per germline (reference sequence). DNA for the CDR3: TGTGCCAGCAGCTTAGACAGGGGGCGGCCAGATACGCAGTATTTT. This codes for CASSLDRGRPDTQYF.

The rearrangement links TRBV7-9 to TRBJ2-1, with TRBD2 matching 11 bases. Germline CDR1 and CDR2: SEHNR and FQNEAQ (reference sequence). CDR3 size: 17 residues. J lost 5 bases, V lost 5 bases, and 11 bases had no gene match. The CDR3 sequence: CASSPGTSGKEDNEQFF. The DNA for the CDR3 is TGTGCCAGCAGCCCCGGGACTAGCGGTAAAGAGGACAATGAGCAGTTCTTC.

About this clone itself: Germline is not matched at one junction end, which may reflect a read error. Different DNA sequences within this sample yield the same CDR3. The J gene is TRBJ2-5, the V gene TRBV9; no reliable D call. The germline CDR1 and CDR2 sequences are SGDLS and YYNGEE. CDR3 length equals 13 residues. CDR3 nucleotide sequence: TGCGCCAGCAGCGCCCTCTCTGGCGAGACCCAGTACTTC. Translating gives CASSALSGETQYF.

This clone was seen a handful of times. The CDR3 bases are TGTGCCAGCAGCCCCTATGGACAGGCGAACACCGGGGAGCTGTTTTTT. Its protein is CASSPYGQANTGELFF. The V gene is TRBV11-2, the J gene TRBJ2-2; TRBD1 agrees at 7 bases. Germline-derived CDR1 and CDR2 are SGHAT and FQNNGV. The V gene end was trimmed by 5 bases and the J gene end by 0 bases; junction bases not matched to a gene: 6. This CDR3 is built from 16 residues.

This chain connects TRBV19 to TRBJ2-1; D call uncertain. Germline loops: CDR1 LNHDA, CDR2 SQIVND (reference sequence). Trimming removed 5 bases at V and 3 bases at J, with 11 bases between. The CDR3 totals 14 residues. The CDR3 protein is CASSVWGFYNEQFF. In nucleotides, the CDR3 is TGTGCCAGTAGTGTCTGGGGATTCTACAATGAGCAGTTCTTC. Looking up the rest from reference TRBV19 and TRBJ2-1 gives the full variable domain: DGGITQSPKYLFRKEGQNVTLSCEQNLNHDAMYWYRQDPGQGLRLIYYSQIVNDFQKGDIAEGYSVSREKKESFPLTVTSAQKNPTAFYLCASSVWGFYNEQFFGPGTRLTVL.

This clone was observed a handful of times. The CDR3 DNA reads as TGTGCCAGCAGCGCCCTGGGGGGACGGGAGACCCAGTACTTC. This sequence encodes CASSALGGRETQYF. The V call is TRBV6-5, the J call TRBJ2-5; TRBD2 is a possible D gene (6 bases). V lost 6 bases to trimming and J lost 5 bases, with 16 bases between them. This CDR3 contains 14 residues. In germline, CDR1 is MNHEY, CDR2 SVGAGI.

The rearrangement uses TRBV27 and TRBJ1-2; tentative D call: TRBD1 (5 bases). V gave up 3 bases and J gave up 2 bases, with 7 bases separating them. CDR1 MNHEY and CDR2 SMNVEV come from the germline V gene (reference sequence). This CDR3 comprises 13 residues. The CDR3 here is CASSFRQNYGYTF. CDR3 DNA sequence: TGTGCCAGCAGTTTCCGACAGAACTATGGCTACACCTTC.

Ten or more counts support this clone. V gene TRBV27 combines with J gene TRBJ2-3; D call uncertain. The CDR3 sequence is 15 residues long. With 6 bases removed from V and 2 bases from J, the gap between germline ends came to 15 bases. Germline V gene sequence: CDR1 MNHEY, CDR2 SMNVEV (reference sequence). CDR3 sequence (DNA): TGTGCCAGCAGGGCACTACGCGGCTACACAGATACGCAGTATTTT. Its protein is CASRALRGYTDTQYF.

This clone has only a few counts. The chain employs TRBV7-7 and TRBJ2-7; 12 nucleotides agree with TRBD1. CDR3 length: 13 amino acids. V was clipped by 4 bases and J by 6 bases; unmatched bases: 1. CDR1 is SSHAT, CDR2 FNYEAQ, per germline (reference sequence). The CDR3 loop reads CASSSGQGAEQYF. CDR3 DNA sequence: TGTGCCAGCAGCTCGGGACAGGGGGCCGAGCAGTACTTC.

This clone has more than one count but fewer than ten. The gene calls are TRBV7-9 and TRBJ1-1, with a weak D call TRBD1 (6 bases). The germline V and J ends were trimmed by 3 bases and 2 bases, with 16 bases remaining between them. CDR1 SEHNR and CDR2 FQNEAQ come from the germline V gene (reference sequence). The CDR3 extends over 16 amino acids. CDR3 region: CASSLSTPGQNTEAFF. CDR3 coding DNA: TGTGCCAGCAGCTTGTCGACTCCGGGACAAAACACTGAAGCTTTCTTT.

In its sample, this clone was seen many times. V is TRBV4-3 and J is TRBJ2-3; no clear D. CDR1 LGHNA and CDR2 YSLEER come from the germline V gene. The CDR3 totals 18 residues. Deletions cut 0 bases from V and 0 bases from J, with 16 bases between. CDR3 DNA sequence: TGCGCCAGCAGCCAAGAGCCTCAAGGACGAGCTAGCACAGATACGCAGTATTTT. This translates into CASSQEPQGRASTDTQYF.

The J gene is TRBJ2-6, the V gene TRBV19, with D possibly TRBD1 on 5 matching bases. Germline V gene lookup returns CDR1 LNHDA and CDR2 SQIVND (reference sequence). The CDR3 length is 16 residues. V was pared by 5 bases and J by 0 bases, with 11 bases between. CDR3 residues: CASSVRQISGANVLTF. In DNA, the CDR3 is TGTGCCAGTAGTGTAAGACAGATCTCTGGGGCCAACGTCCTGACTTTC.

Only a few counts were recorded for this clone. The J gene is TRBJ2-7, the V gene TRBV18; 7 positions agree with TRBD1. Germline CDR1 KGHSH, CDR2 LQKENI. The trim removed 1 base at V and 3 bases at J, leaving 3 bases unmatched. The CDR3 runs to 14 residues. CDR3 nucleotide sequence: TGTGCCAGCTCACCACGCGACAGGGTCTACGAGCAGTACTTC. It specifies CASSPRDRVYEQYF. Combining the CDR3 with reference TRBV18 and TRBJ2-7 gives the whole variable domain NAGVMQNPRHLVRRRGQEARLRCSPMKGHSHVYWYRQLPEEGLKFMVYLQKENIIDESGMPKERFSAEFPKEGPSILRIQQVVRGDSAAYFCASSPRDRVYEQYFGPGTRLTVT.

The sample holds a few counts of this clone. This chain links TRBV5-1 with TRBJ1-2; possibly TRBD1 for D (6 bases). Trimming cost V 4 bases and J 9 bases, with 19 bases left between them. Germline CDR1 is SGHRS and CDR2 is YFSETQ. CDR3 length: 14 amino acids. The CDR3 protein is CASSQDSPTVSYTF. The CDR3 bases are TGCGCCAGCAGCCAGGACAGCCCGACAGTGAGCTACACCTTC.